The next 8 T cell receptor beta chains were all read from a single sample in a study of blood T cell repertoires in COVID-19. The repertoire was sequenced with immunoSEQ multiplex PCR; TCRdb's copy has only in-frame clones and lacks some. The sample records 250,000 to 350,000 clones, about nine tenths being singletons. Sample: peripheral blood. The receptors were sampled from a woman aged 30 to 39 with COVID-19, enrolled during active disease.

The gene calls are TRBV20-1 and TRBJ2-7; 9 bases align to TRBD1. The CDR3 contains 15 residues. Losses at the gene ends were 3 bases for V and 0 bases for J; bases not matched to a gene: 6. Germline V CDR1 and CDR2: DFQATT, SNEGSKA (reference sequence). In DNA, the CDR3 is TGCAGTGCTAGTGACCCGGGACAGGGCTCCTACGAGCAGTACTTC. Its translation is CSASDPGQGSYEQYF.

The CDR3 bases are TGTGCCAGCTCACCTCGGACAGGCCTTAATGAAAAACTGTTTTTT. The encoded protein is CASSPRTGLNEKLFF. This chain uses TRBV18 with TRBJ1-4; 7 nucleotides line up with TRBD1. V shed 3 bases, J shed 4 bases, and the junction held 5 bases outside the gene matches. From germline, CDR1 is KGHSH and CDR2 LQKENI. CDR3 length equals 15 residues. Complete variable domain (other parts from reference TRBV18 and TRBJ1-4): NAGVMQNPRHLVRRRGQEARLRCSPMKGHSHVYWYRQLPEEGLKFMVYLQKENIIDESGMPKERFSAEFPKEGPSILRIQQVVRGDSAAYFCASSPRTGLNEKLFFGSGTQLSVL.

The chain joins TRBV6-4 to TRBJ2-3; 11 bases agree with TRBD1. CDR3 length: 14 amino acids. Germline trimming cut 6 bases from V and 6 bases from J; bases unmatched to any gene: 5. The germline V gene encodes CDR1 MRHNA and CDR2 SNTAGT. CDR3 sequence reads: CASSWTGGADTQYF. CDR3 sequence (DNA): TGTGCCAGCAGCTGGACAGGGGGCGCGGATACGCAGTATTTT.

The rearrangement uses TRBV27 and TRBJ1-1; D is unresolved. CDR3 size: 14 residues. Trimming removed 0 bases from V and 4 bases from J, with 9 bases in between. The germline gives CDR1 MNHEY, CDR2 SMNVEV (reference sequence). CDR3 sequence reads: CASSLSKAGTEAFF. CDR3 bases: TGTGCCAGCAGTTTATCGAAGGCAGGCACTGAAGCTTTCTTT.

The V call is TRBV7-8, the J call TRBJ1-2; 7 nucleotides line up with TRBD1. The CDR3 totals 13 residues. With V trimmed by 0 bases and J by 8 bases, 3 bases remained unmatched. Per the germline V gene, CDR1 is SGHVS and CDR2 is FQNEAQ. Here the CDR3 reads CASSLAAGGGYTF. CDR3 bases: TGTGCCAGCAGCTTAGCGGCAGGGGGAGGCTACACCTTC.

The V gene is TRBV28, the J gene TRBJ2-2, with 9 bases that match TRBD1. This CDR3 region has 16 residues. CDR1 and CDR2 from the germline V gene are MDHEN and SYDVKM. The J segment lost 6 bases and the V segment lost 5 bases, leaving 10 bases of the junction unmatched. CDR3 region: CASSPRDRVIAGELFF. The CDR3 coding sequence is TGTGCCAGCAGTCCCAGGGACAGGGTCATTGCCGGGGAGCTGTTTTTT. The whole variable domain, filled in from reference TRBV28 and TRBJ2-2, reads DVKVTQSSRYLVKRTGEKVFLECVQDMDHENMFWYRQDPGLGLRLIYFSYDVKMKEKGDIPEGYSVSREKKERFSLILESASTNQTSMYLCASSPRDRVIAGELFFGEGSRLTVL.

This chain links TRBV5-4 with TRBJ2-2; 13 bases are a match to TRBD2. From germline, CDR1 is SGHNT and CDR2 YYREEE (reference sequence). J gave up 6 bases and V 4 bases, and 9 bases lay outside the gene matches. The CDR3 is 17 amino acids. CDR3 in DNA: TGTGCCAGCAGCCCGTGGACTAGCGGGAGCTCGGCCGGGGAGCTGTTTTTT. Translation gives CASSPWTSGSSAGELFF.

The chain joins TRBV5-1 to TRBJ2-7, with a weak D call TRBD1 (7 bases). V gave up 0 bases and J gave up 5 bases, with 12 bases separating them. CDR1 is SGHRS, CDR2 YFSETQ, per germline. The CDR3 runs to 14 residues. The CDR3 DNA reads TGCGCCAGCAGCTTGGCAGGGGGACTGGACGAGCAGTACTTC. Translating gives CASSLAGGLDEQYF. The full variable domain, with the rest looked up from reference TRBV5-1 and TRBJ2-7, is KAGVTQTPRYLIKTRGQQVTLSCSPISGHRSVSWYQQTPGQGLQFLFEYFSETQRNKGNFPGRFSGRQFSNSRSEMNVSTLELGDSALYLCASSLAGGLDEQYFGPGTRLTVT.